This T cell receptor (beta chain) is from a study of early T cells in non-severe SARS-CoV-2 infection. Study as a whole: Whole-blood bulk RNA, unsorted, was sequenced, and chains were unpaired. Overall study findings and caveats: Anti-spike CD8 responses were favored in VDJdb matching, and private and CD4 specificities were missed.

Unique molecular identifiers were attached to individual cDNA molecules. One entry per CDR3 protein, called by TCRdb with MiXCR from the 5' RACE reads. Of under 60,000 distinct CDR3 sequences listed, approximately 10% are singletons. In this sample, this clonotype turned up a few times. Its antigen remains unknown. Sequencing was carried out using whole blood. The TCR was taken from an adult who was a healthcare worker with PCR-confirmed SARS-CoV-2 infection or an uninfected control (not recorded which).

CDR3 residues: CASRTDSYNEQFF. CDR3 sequence (DNA): TGCGCCAGCAGGACAGATTCCTACAATGAGCAGTTCTTC. The rearrangement uses TRBV5-1 and TRBJ2-1; TRBD1 is a possible D gene (5 bases). The CDR3 contains 13 residues. Germline V gene lookup returns CDR1 SGHRS and CDR2 YFSETQ. The V gene lost 5 bases and the J gene lost 1 base, with 7 bases spanning the gap.